This T cell receptor beta chain was profiled in a study of shared clonotypes between healthy human individuals. The assay was immunoSEQ multiplex PCR, and TCRdb's table has in-frame clones only and misses some. The data contain about 2.4 million clones, more than 85% of them singletons. This TCR was recovered from a man between 18 and 29 years old in good health. Some clones in this sample may be carry-over from other donors' samples. The sequencing sample was made of naive CD4+ T cells from PBMCs. Subset in this sample: CD45RA+ positively selected.

The CDR3 nucleotides are TGTGCCAGCAGCTTCCGGCTAGCGGACACAGATACGCAGTATTTT. Its protein product is CASSFRLADTDTQYF. The rearrangement links TRBV6-6 to TRBJ2-3; 7 bases fit TRBD2. The J segment lost 2 bases and the V segment lost 6 bases, leaving 8 bases of the junction unmatched. The CDR3 contains 15 residues. The germline gives CDR1 MNHNY, CDR2 SVGAGI (reference sequence).